The next 21 T cell receptor beta chains were all read from a single sample in a study of early T cells in non-severe SARS-CoV-2 infection. TCRdb re-called the 5' RACE reads with MiXCR, one entry per CDR3 protein. The table has 65,000 to 95,000 distinct CDR3 sequences, 14% to 15% seen once. The specimen sequenced was whole blood. These receptors were obtained from an adult who was a healthcare worker with PCR-confirmed SARS-CoV-2 infection or an uninfected control (not recorded which).

This clonotype was detected a few times. The chain uses TRBV29-1 and TRBJ2-4, with D uncertain. The CDR3 has 12 amino acids. V was pared by 3 bases and J by 5 bases, with 8 bases between. Germline V CDR1 and CDR2: SQVTM, ANQGSEA. The CDR3 region is CSVEHLQNIQYF. CDR3 nucleotides: TGCAGCGTTGAGCATCTTCAAAACATTCAGTACTTC.

The rearrangement joins TRBV18 to TRBJ2-6; D gene uncertain. V was clipped by 3 bases and J by 0 bases, with 6 bases between them. The CDR3 loop spans 15 amino acids. Per germline, CDR1 KGHSH and CDR2 LQKENI. The CDR3 DNA sequence: TGTGCCAGCTCACCCCTAATCTCTGGGGCCAACGTCCTGACTTTC. It translates to CASSPLISGANVLTF.

This clonotype has a handful of counts. This chain joins TRBV12-3 or TRBV12-4 and TRBJ1-1, with a possible D match to TRBD1 (5 bases). The germline V and J ends were trimmed by 5 bases and 3 bases, with 13 bases remaining between them. The CDR3 covers 14 residues. The CDR3 reads CASSLSGLHTEAFF. The CDR3 DNA is TGTGCCAGCAGTCTGTCGGGGCTGCACACTGAAGCTTTCTTT.

Here the CDR3 reads CASSLVQGATYNSPLHF. CDR3 DNA sequence: TGCGCCAGCAGCTTGGTACAGGGGGCCACCTATAATTCACCCCTCCACTTT. This chain uses TRBV5-1 with TRBJ1-6; TRBD1 agrees at 9 bases. Losses at the gene ends were 0 bases for V and 2 bases for J; bases not matched to a gene: 3. This CDR3 is built from 17 residues. CDR1 is SGHRS and CDR2 is YFSETQ in the germline V gene.

The genes are TRBV3-1 and TRBJ1-1, with a weak D call TRBD1 (6 bases). Germline CDR1 and CDR2: LGHDT and YNNKEL (reference sequence). This CDR3 has 17 residues. Trimming took 6 bases from V and 3 from J, leaving 23 bases between them. The CDR3 loop reads CASSFTGSRSADTEAFF. The CDR3 DNA follows: TGTGCCAGCAGTTTTACAGGGTCGAGGTCGGCGGACACTGAAGCTTTCTTT.

This clonotype has just a few counts. The gene calls are TRBV7-2 and TRBJ2-2; TRBD2 is a possible D gene (5 bases). Trimming took 7 bases from V and 6 from J, leaving 6 bases between them. The CDR3 has 11 amino acids. Germline lookup yields CDR1 SGHTA and CDR2 FQGNSA. CDR3 amino acids: CASMRAGELFF. CDR3 in DNA: TGTGCCAGCATGCGGGCCGGGGAGCTGTTTTTT. The full variable domain, in which reference TRBV7-2 and TRBJ2-2 provide the parts outside the CDR3, is GAGVSQSPSNKVTEKGKDVELRCDPISGHTALYWYRQSLGQGLEFLIYFQGNSAPDKSGLPSDRFSAERTGGSVSTLTIQRTQQEDSAVYLCASMRAGELFFGEGSRLTVL.

Ten or more counts support this clonotype. V usage is TRBV20-1 and J usage is TRBJ1-1; unclear D gene. Germline CDR1 and CDR2: DFQATT and SNEGSKA (reference sequence). The CDR3 is made up of 12 amino acids. The V and J ends lost 4 bases and 2 bases respectively, with 8 bases between them. DNA for the CDR3: TGCAGTGCTATCCGACCTAACACTGAAGCTTTCTTT. It translates to CSAIRPNTEAFF.

This clonotype appeared many times. The CDR3 nucleotides are TGTGCCAGCAGCTTAGGGACTAGCGGCTACAATGAGCAGTTCTTC. Amino acid sequence: CASSLGTSGYNEQFF. The chain combines TRBV7-2 with TRBJ2-1, with 10 nucleotides matching TRBD2. With 1 base clipped from V and 3 bases from J, the junction kept 0 bases outside the gene matches. This CDR3 contains 15 residues. Germline assignment: CDR1 SGHTA and CDR2 FQGNSA.

This clonotype came up a few times. V gene TRBV5-1 combines with J gene TRBJ1-1; TRBD1 aligns across 8 bases. This CDR3 region has 14 residues. Trimming cost V 2 bases and J 4 bases; bases outside gene matches: 4. Germline lookup yields CDR1 SGHRS and CDR2 YFSETQ. For the CDR3, the DNA is TGCGCCAGCAGCTTAAAACAGGGGGGCACTGAAGCTTTCTTT. It yields the protein CASSLKQGGTEAFF.

In this sample, this clonotype turned up a few times. V is TRBV7-8 and J is TRBJ2-1; D remains ambiguous. The CDR3 is 15 amino acids. CDR1 SGHVS and CDR2 FQNEAQ come from the germline V gene. The V gene lost 5 bases and the J gene lost 0 bases, with 11 bases spanning the gap. The CDR3 region has the DNA TGTGCCAGCAGCAGCAGGACGGGCTCCTACAATGAGCAGTTCTTC. Protein product: CASSSRTGSYNEQFF.

The chain links TRBV20-1 to TRBJ1-5; D call uncertain. This CDR3 contains 12 residues. The germline V gene has CDR1 DFQATT and CDR2 SNEGSKA (reference sequence). V was pared by 3 bases and J by 5 bases, with 8 bases between. The CDR3 DNA reads as TGCAGTGCTAGGCCCGGGGATCAGCCCCAGCATTTT. It translates to CSARPGDQPQHF.

This clonotype was observed at least ten times. The chain links TRBV12-3 or TRBV12-4 to TRBJ2-3; 10 bases are shared with TRBD2. J was trimmed by 1 base and V by 6 bases; bases with no gene match: 4. The length of the CDR3 is 15 residues. The CDR3 DNA sequence: TGTGCCAGCAGCGAGGGGACTAGCGGCACAGATACGCAGTATTTT. This encodes CASSEGTSGTDTQYF.

The chain uses TRBV2 and TRBJ1-4, with D hard to call. From germline, CDR1 is SNHLY and CDR2 FYNNEI. This CDR3 is 13 amino acids long. Trimming took 4 bases from V and 4 from J, leaving 7 bases between them. CDR3: CASSGRVNEKLFF. CDR3 nucleotide sequence: TGTGCCAGCAGTGGCCGGGTTAATGAAAAACTGTTTTTT.

The chain recombines TRBV24-1 with TRBJ2-1, with D possibly being TRBD1 (6 bases). Germline loops: CDR1 KGHDR, CDR2 SFDVKD. Trimming removed 6 bases at V and 8 bases at J, with 13 bases between. The CDR3 sequence is 13 residues long. This CDR3 is CATSSQGGHEQFF. The DNA of the CDR3 is TGTGCCACCAGTTCACAGGGTGGCCATGAGCAGTTCTTC.

The chain links TRBV7-2 to TRBJ1-6, with D possibly being TRBD1 (6 bases). The CDR3 spans 16 residues. Germline loops: CDR1 SGHTA, CDR2 FQGNSA. V gave up 1 base and J gave up 9 bases, with 16 bases separating them. The CDR3 region is CASSLDRGPGGSPLHF. In DNA, the CDR3 is TGTGCCAGCAGCTTAGACCGGGGGCCCGGAGGTTCACCCCTCCACTTT. The variable domain in full, with the rest retrieved from reference TRBV7-2 and TRBJ1-6, is GAGVSQSPSNKVTEKGKDVELRCDPISGHTALYWYRQSLGQGLEFLIYFQGNSAPDKSGLPSDRFSAERTGGSVSTLTIQRTQQEDSAVYLCASSLDRGPGGSPLHFGNGTRLTVT.

V gene TRBV28 combines with J gene TRBJ1-3; the D is unclear. The V and J ends lost 7 bases and 0 bases respectively, with 16 bases between them. The CDR3 length is 16 residues. Germline V CDR1 and CDR2: MDHEN, SYDVKM. The DNA for the CDR3 is TGTGCCAGCAACTCCCACAAAAGTGGCTCTGGAAACACCATATATTTT. This gives the protein CASNSHKSGSGNTIYF.

The chain uses TRBV5-4 and TRBJ1-2; D is unclear. Germline V gene sequence: CDR1 SGHNT, CDR2 YYREEE (reference sequence). V was clipped by 0 bases and J by 2 bases, with 11 bases between them. This CDR3 spans 15 amino acids. CDR3 nucleotide sequence: TGTGCCAGCAGCTTGGCGGCGGCCCGAAACTATGGCTACACCTTC. This translates into CASSLAAARNYGYTF.

This clonotype has ten or more counts. The chain carries TRBV19 and TRBJ2-1, with 7 bases that match TRBD2. The CDR3 runs 15 residues. V trimming: 3 bases; J trimming: 0 bases; junction bases outside the gene matches: 2. Germline V CDR1 and CDR2: LNHDA, SQIVND (reference sequence). For the CDR3, the DNA is TGTGCCAGTAGTATCAGCGGGGTCTCCTACAATGAGCAGTTCTTC. Protein sequence: CASSISGVSYNEQFF.

A single count supports this clonotype. The genes are TRBV7-2 and TRBJ1-3; D uncertain. V was shortened by 0 bases and J by 4 bases, with 10 bases between the two germline ends. In germline, CDR1 is SGHTA, CDR2 FQGNSA. The length of the CDR3 is 15 residues. The CDR3 loop is CASSLATGTGNTIYF. CDR3 coding DNA: TGTGCCAGCAGCTTAGCGACGGGTACAGGAAACACCATATATTTT.

This CDR3 reads CASTHQDGHEQFF. In DNA, the CDR3 is TGTGCCAGCACACACCAGGACGGACATGAGCAGTTCTTC. The V gene is TRBV2, the J gene TRBJ2-1; no definite D call. The CDR3 is 13 amino acids. The ends were cut back, 7 bases at V and 8 bases at J, with 15 bases in the middle. Germline CDR1 and CDR2: SNHLY and FYNNEI.

This clonotype has only a few counts. The rearrangement links TRBV20-1 to TRBJ1-2; 10 bases are a match to TRBD1. The CDR3 runs to 13 residues. The germline CDR1 and CDR2 sequences are DFQATT and SNEGSKA (reference sequence). The junction had 8 bases not matched to a gene; V was cut back by 5 bases and J by 8 bases. CDR3 in amino acids: CSASIGTGAGYTF. DNA of the CDR3: TGCAGTGCTTCCATCGGGACAGGGGCCGGCTACACCTTC.